Below, one TCR beta chain is given with its context. The antigen remains undetermined. This specimen belongs to a study of cytomegalovirus exposure and HLA in healthy donors. The wider study: Early released data had tens of millions of unique TCRs, all coming from HLA-typed donors.

60 Vbeta and 13 Jbeta primers were used in PCR. Sequenced by immunoSEQ multiplex PCR; TCRdb stores in-frame clones only, minus some. The repertoire holds around 130,000 clones, with less than 80% as singletons. Study conclusions and caveats: In a later analysis, 16,951 TCR beta sequences were associated with HLA alleles at 0.05 false discovery rate. It was reported that TCR beta sequences correctly inferred the HLA-A and HLA-B alleles for most subjects. In a later analysis, across HLA loci, associated TCR counts were highest for DRB1, lowest for HLA-C.

This TCR derives from a man between 40 and 49 years old in good health and CMV-seropositive. Sequencing was done on a sample of PBMCs.

The CDR3 bases are TGTGCCAGTAGCGCCCAGGGGGCGCGCTACGAGCAGTACTTC. Translating gives CASSAQGARYEQYF. The rearrangement uses TRBV19 and TRBJ2-7, with 8 bases fitting TRBD1. The V segment lost 6 bases and the J segment 3 bases; nucleotides outside the gene matches: 7. Germline CDR1 reads LNHDA; CDR2 reads SQIVND (reference sequence). This CDR3 has 14 residues. The entire variable domain, with the rest obtained from reference TRBV19 and TRBJ2-7, is as follows: DGGITQSPKYLFRKEGQNVTLSCEQNLNHDAMYWYRQDPGQGLRLIYYSQIVNDFQKGDIAEGYSVSREKKESFPLTVTSAQKNPTAFYLCASSAQGARYEQYFGPGTRLTVT.